Listed below are T cell receptor beta chains from one sample, sequenced in a study of early T cells in non-severe SARS-CoV-2 infection. In TCRdb, the 5' RACE reads were re-called with MiXCR into one record per CDR3 protein. The data show about 47,000 distinct CDR3 sequences, approximately 11% seen once. Sequences were obtained from whole blood. The receptors derive from an adult who was a healthcare worker with PCR-confirmed SARS-CoV-2 infection or an uninfected control (not recorded which). Each CDR3 is given with its conserved first and last residue. Each record gives: V gene, clone size, D gene, J gene, CDR3 protein, CDR3 DNA. The D gene is left open where the match is weak. Some rows mark clone size as missing; the rest say once, few, many or name a class of expanded clone.

v_call: TRBV9
clone_size: NA
d_call: NA
j_call: TRBJ2-1
cdr3_aa: CASKGRQDEQFF
cdr3_nt: TGTGCCAGCAAAGGCCGGCAAGATGAGCAGTTCTTC

v_call: TRBV27
clone_size: NA
d_call: NA
j_call: TRBJ2-3
cdr3_aa: CASGRNGVSGTQYF
cdr3_nt: TGTGCCAGCGGCCGGAATGGAGTTTCGGGTACGCAGTATTTT

v_call: TRBV6-2/TRBV6-3
clone_size: many
d_call: NA
j_call: TRBJ2-3
cdr3_aa: CATNRLSDTQYF
cdr3_nt: TGTGCCACCAACCGACTCTCAGATACGCAGTATTTT

v_call: TRBV5-4
clone_size: few
d_call: NA
j_call: TRBJ2-2
cdr3_aa: CASSLGLLGANTGELFF
cdr3_nt: TGTGCCAGCAGCTTGGGGTTGCTGGGGGCAAACACCGGGGAGCTGTTTTTT

v_call: TRBV12-3/TRBV12-4
clone_size: NA
d_call: NA
j_call: TRBJ2-5
cdr3_aa: CASSFSRQGTQYF
cdr3_nt: TGTGCCAGCAGTTTTTCAAGACAAGGGACCCAGTACTTC

v_call: TRBV7-2
clone_size: NA
d_call: NA
j_call: TRBJ2-2
cdr3_aa: CASSSWRGKVANTGELFF
cdr3_nt: TGTGCCAGCAGCTCCTGGAGGGGGAAGGTTGCGAACACCGGGGAGCTGTTTTTT

v_call: TRBV7-2
clone_size: NA
d_call: TRBD1
j_call: TRBJ1-1
cdr3_aa: CASSLYRDSTEAFF
cdr3_nt: TGTGCCAGCAGCTTATACCGGGACAGCACTGAAGCTTTCTTT

v_call: TRBV28
clone_size: few
d_call: TRBD2
j_call: TRBJ2-3
cdr3_aa: CASSFGTSDTDTQYF
cdr3_nt: TGTGCCAGCAGTTTTGGGACTAGCGACACAGATACGCAGTATTTT

v_call: TRBV20-1
clone_size: many
d_call: TRBD2
j_call: TRBJ2-7
cdr3_aa: CSAESGGSYEQYF
cdr3_nt: TGCAGTGCAGAAAGCGGGGGCTCCTACGAGCAGTACTTC

v_call: TRBV20-1
clone_size: NA
d_call: TRBD2
j_call: TRBJ2-5
cdr3_aa: CSAHPPGRTETQYF
cdr3_nt: TGCAGTGCTCATCCCCCCGGGAGGACGGAGACCCAGTACTTC

v_call: TRBV20-1
clone_size: few
d_call: NA
j_call: TRBJ1-2
cdr3_aa: CSAQAGNYGYTF
cdr3_nt: TGCAGTGCCCAGGCAGGGAACTATGGCTACACCTTC

v_call: TRBV28
clone_size: few
d_call: NA
j_call: TRBJ1-1
cdr3_aa: CATRNTEAFF
cdr3_nt: TGTGCCACCCGAAACACTGAAGCTTTCTTT

v_call: TRBV9
clone_size: NA
d_call: NA
j_call: TRBJ2-5
cdr3_aa: CASSVGANQETQYF
cdr3_nt: TGTGCCAGCAGCGTAGGTGCAAACCAAGAGACCCAGTACTTC

v_call: TRBV5-1
clone_size: many
d_call: NA
j_call: TRBJ1-2
cdr3_aa: CASSSGGAGYGYTF
cdr3_nt: TGCGCCAGCAGTTCTGGGGGCGCGGGATATGGCTACACCTTC

v_call: TRBV6-2/TRBV6-3
clone_size: NA
d_call: TRBD1
j_call: TRBJ1-5
cdr3_aa: CASRSTGSNQPQHF
cdr3_nt: TGTGCCAGCAGGTCGACAGGGAGCAATCAGCCCCAGCATTTT

v_call: TRBV30
clone_size: NA
d_call: NA
j_call: TRBJ1-2
cdr3_aa: CAWSRDGYGYTF
cdr3_nt: TGTGCCTGGAGTAGAGACGGCTATGGCTACACCTTC

v_call: TRBV6-4
clone_size: few
d_call: TRBD2
j_call: TRBJ2-1
cdr3_aa: CASRRGAGAYNEQFF
cdr3_nt: TGTGCCAGCAGACGTGGCGCGGGGGCCTACAATGAGCAGTTCTTC

v_call: TRBV12-3/TRBV12-4
clone_size: NA
d_call: NA
j_call: TRBJ2-2
cdr3_aa: CASSPASLSGELFF
cdr3_nt: TGTGCCAGCAGTCCAGCATCGCTTTCCGGGGAGCTGTTTTTT

v_call: TRBV7-2
clone_size: many
d_call: NA
j_call: TRBJ2-3
cdr3_aa: CASSTGTGEADTQYF
cdr3_nt: TGTGCCAGCAGCACGGGGACCGGGGAGGCAGATACGCAGTATTTT

v_call: TRBV12-5
clone_size: NA
d_call: NA
j_call: TRBJ2-1
cdr3_aa: CASVDDRHNEQFF
cdr3_nt: TGTGCTAGTGTCGACGACCGGCACAATGAGCAGTTCTTC

v_call: TRBV2
clone_size: few
d_call: TRBD2
j_call: TRBJ2-3
cdr3_aa: CASWRGGSADTQYF
cdr3_nt: TGTGCCTCCTGGCGGGGGGGAAGTGCGGATACGCAGTATTTT

v_call: TRBV4-3
clone_size: NA
d_call: NA
j_call: TRBJ1-1
cdr3_aa: CASSQNRVPLEAFF
cdr3_nt: TGCGCCAGCAGCCAGAACAGGGTCCCCCTTGAAGCTTTCTTT

v_call: TRBV11-2
clone_size: few
d_call: NA
j_call: TRBJ2-5
cdr3_aa: CASSGTGEETQYF
cdr3_nt: TGTGCCAGCAGCGGGACGGGAGAGGAGACCCAGTACTTC

v_call: TRBV28
clone_size: many
d_call: NA
j_call: TRBJ2-5
cdr3_aa: CASSIMGEETQYF
cdr3_nt: TGTGCCAGCAGCATTATGGGGGAAGAGACCCAGTACTTC

v_call: TRBV6-4
clone_size: NA
d_call: NA
j_call: TRBJ2-4
cdr3_aa: CASSVTNTAKNIQYF
cdr3_nt: TGTGCCAGCAGTGTTACTAATACAGCCAAAAACATTCAGTACTTC

v_call: TRBV27
clone_size: many
d_call: NA
j_call: TRBJ2-3
cdr3_aa: CASSWALARDTQYF
cdr3_nt: TGTGCCAGCAGTTGGGCCCTAGCGAGAGATACGCAGTATTTT

v_call: TRBV7-8
clone_size: few
d_call: NA
j_call: TRBJ2-7
cdr3_aa: CASSPRFALYEQYF
cdr3_nt: TGTGCCAGCAGCCCCCGGTTTGCACTGTACGAGCAGTACTTC

v_call: TRBV20-1
clone_size: few
d_call: TRBD1
j_call: TRBJ2-7
cdr3_aa: CSARDRRTGEAYEQYF
cdr3_nt: TGCAGTGCTAGAGATCGAAGGACAGGGGAGGCCTACGAGCAGTACTTC

v_call: TRBV7-9
clone_size: few
d_call: NA
j_call: TRBJ1-6
cdr3_aa: CASNPGLDNSPLHF
cdr3_nt: TGTGCCAGCAACCCAGGACTGGATAATTCACCCCTCCACTTT

v_call: TRBV20-1
clone_size: NA
d_call: NA
j_call: TRBJ2-1
cdr3_aa: CSARDSWDEQFF
cdr3_nt: TGCAGTGCTAGAGATTCGTGGGATGAGCAGTTCTTC

v_call: TRBV7-2
clone_size: NA
d_call: NA
j_call: TRBJ1-3
cdr3_aa: CASSRGFYSGNTIYF
cdr3_nt: TGTGCCAGCAGCCGAGGTTTTTACTCTGGAAACACCATATATTTT

v_call: TRBV4-3
clone_size: few
d_call: NA
j_call: TRBJ1-4
cdr3_aa: CASRRTGGEKLFF
cdr3_nt: TGCGCCAGCAGAAGGACGGGAGGAGAAAAACTGTTTTTT

v_call: TRBV2
clone_size: many
d_call: NA
j_call: TRBJ1-1
cdr3_aa: CASIMTREAFF
cdr3_nt: TGTGCCAGCATTATGACCCGCGAAGCTTTCTTT

v_call: TRBV12-3/TRBV12-4
clone_size: few
d_call: NA
j_call: TRBJ2-3
cdr3_aa: CASSLETDTQYF
cdr3_nt: TGTGCCAGCAGTTTAGAAACAGATACGCAGTATTTT